The rows below give T cell receptor beta chains drawn from one sample of a study of T cell responses to AZD1222 COVID-19 vaccine. Using immunoSEQ multiplex PCR, the repertoire was profiled, and TCRdb retains in-frame clones only, with some absent. Altogether roughly 110,000 clones are present, under 95% being singletons, with the ten largest covering 20% to 25%. Sequencing used peripheral blood, obtained on day 0 of AZD1222 vaccination. The receptor set was obtained from an adult in good health. CDR3s include the opening cysteine and the closing phenylalanine or tryptophan. A D gene is named only where the DNA matches it firmly. Size is stated for part of the rows, as once, few or many counts, or as a class when the clone is expanded.

>TRBJ2-1|-|TRBV15|TRBD1
CATSTTGGLVGEQFF
TGTGCCACCAGCACAACAGGGGGCCTTGTCGGTGAGCAGTTCTTC
>TRBJ2-1|once|TRBV7-9|-
CASNPAQVPLNEQFF
TGTGCCAGCAACCCCGCGCAGGTCCCCCTCAATGAGCAGTTCTTC
>TRBJ2-5|-|TRBV4-2|TRBD2
CASSQEWGTSGGYQETQYF
TGTGCCAGCAGCCAAGAATGGGGGACTAGCGGGGGGTACCAAGAGACCCAGTACTTC
>TRBJ2-3|-|TRBV5-1|-
CASSAEGRNTDTQYF
TGCGCCAGCAGCGCTGAGGGCAGAAACACAGATACGCAGTATTTT
>TRBJ1-2|-|TRBV6-5|-
CASSYLPNYGYTF
TGTGCCAGCAGTTACCTTCCTAACTATGGCTACACCTTC
>TRBJ2-3|-|TRBV7-3|TRBD2
CASSPRRGGVDTQYF
TGTGCCAGCAGCCCCCGGCGGGGGGGCGTAGATACGCAGTATTTT
>TRBJ1-2|once|TRBV6-4|TRBD1
CASSDYPGTGVYGYTF
TGTGCCAGCAGTGACTATCCGGGGACAGGGGTTTATGGCTACACCTTC
>TRBJ2-7|-|TRBV6-2/TRBV6-3|-
CASSYSRARGEQYF
TGTGCCAGCAGTTACTCCAGGGCGCGAGGCGAGCAGTACTTC
>TRBJ1-4|-|TRBV7-9|-
CASSQGAGSASEKLFF
TGTGCCAGCAGCCAAGGGGCAGGGAGCGCGAGTGAAAAACTGTTTTTT
>TRBJ2-5|-|TRBV9|-
CASSVQNTETQYF
TGTGCCAGCAGCGTCCAGAACACGGAGACCCAGTACTTC
>TRBJ2-1|few|TRBV6-2/TRBV6-3|TRBD2
CASSYQRGGNNEQFF
TGTGCCAGCAGTTACCAGCGGGGGGGCAACAATGAGCAGTTCTTC
>TRBJ2-3|-|TRBV5-1|-
CASTLTDTQYF
TGCGCCAGCACTCTCACAGATACGCAGTATTTT
>TRBJ1-1|-|TRBV29-1|TRBD1
CSATALGGADTEAFF
TGCAGCGCTACGGCCCTAGGGGGCGCGGACACTGAAGCTTTCTTT
>TRBJ2-7|-|TRBV2|-
CASSGTYEQYF
TGTGCCAGCAGTGGGACCTACGAGCAGTACTTC
>TRBJ1-1|-|TRBV11-2|-
CASSSLTGATTTEAFF
TGTGCCAGCAGCTCCCTGACCGGAGCAACAACGACTGAAGCTTTCTTT
>TRBJ1-2|-|TRBV30|-
CAWLTDRSYGYTF
TGTGCCTGGCTAACGGACAGAAGCTATGGCTACACCTTC
>TRBJ2-5|-|TRBV5-4|-
CASSLAWGSLETQYF
TGTGCCAGCAGCTTGGCGTGGGGGTCTCTGGAGACCCAGTACTTC
>TRBJ1-2|-|TRBV5-4|-
CASSLGRNRAPNGYTF
TGTGCCAGCAGCTTGGGCCGAAACAGGGCCCCTAATGGCTACACCTTC
>TRBJ2-3|-|TRBV3-1/TRBV3-2|-
CASSQEIMRYF
TGTGCCAGCAGCCAAGAGATAATGCGGTATTTT
>TRBJ1-5|-|TRBV18|-
CASSPGSNQPQHF
TGTGCCAGCTCACCAGGTAGCAATCAGCCCCAGCATTTT
>TRBJ1-1|-|TRBV4-3|-
CASSQDPSTEAFF
TGCGCCAGCAGCCAAGACCCCTCCACTGAAGCTTTCTTT
>TRBJ2-4|-|TRBV11-3|TRBD1
CASSFTTGVAKNIQYF
TGTGCCAGCAGTTTTACCACAGGGGTAGCCAAAAACATTCAGTACTTC
>TRBJ2-7|-|TRBV10-1|TRBD1
CASRGRTGVEEQYF
TGCGCCAGCAGGGGTAGGACAGGGGTGGAGGAGCAGTACTTC
>TRBJ1-3|-|TRBV5-1|-
CASSPGPPSGNTIYF
TGCGCCAGCAGCCCGGGCCCCCCGTCGGGAAACACCATATATTTT
>TRBJ1-1|once|TRBV11-3|TRBD1
CASSPDRVNTEAFF
TGTGCCAGCAGTCCCGACAGGGTGAACACTGAAGCTTTCTTT
>TRBJ2-7|-|TRBV7-2|TRBD2
CASSLETSGGAYEQYF
TGTGCCAGCAGCTTAGAGACTAGCGGGGGGGCCTACGAGCAGTACTTC
>TRBJ1-2|-|TRBV24-1|TRBD1
CATSEEGANYGYTF
TGTGCCACCAGTGAAGAGGGGGCAAACTATGGCTACACCTTC
>TRBJ2-1|-|TRBV9|TRBD2
CASSVRVAGKDEQFF
TGTGCCAGCAGCGTTAGGGTAGCGGGGAAGGATGAGCAGTTCTTC
>TRBJ2-1|-|TRBV30|TRBD2
CAWGNGRLARDEQFF
TGTGCCTGGGGGAACGGAAGACTAGCTCGGGATGAGCAGTTCTTC
>TRBJ1-3|-|TRBV3-1/TRBV3-2|-
CASSPSRQSGNTIYF
TGTGCCAGCAGCCCAAGCAGACAGTCAGGAAACACCATATATTTT
>TRBJ2-5|-|TRBV30|TRBD2
CAWSVGGGAETQYF
TGTGCCTGGAGTGTTGGCGGGGGGGCTGAGACCCAGTACTTC
>TRBJ1-2|-|TRBV27|TRBD1
CASSIRTGYGYTF
TGTGCCAGCAGTATACGGACAGGCTATGGCTACACCTTC
>TRBJ2-3|once|TRBV6-5|TRBD2
CASSWWRGVGTDTQYF
TGTGCCAGCAGTTGGTGGCGGGGGGTCGGCACAGATACGCAGTATTTT
>TRBJ1-4|-|TRBV7-9|-
CASSPGWGNEKLFF
TGTGCCAGCAGCCCAGGTTGGGGGAATGAAAAACTGTTTTTT
>TRBJ1-6|-|TRBV15|TRBD1
CATSDRLNSPLHF
TGTGCCACCTCGGACAGGTTAAATTCACCCCTCCACTTT
>TRBJ1-1|few|TRBV7-8|-
CASSRGTNTEAFF
TGTGCCAGCAGCCGCGGGACGAACACTGAAGCTTTCTTT
>TRBJ2-2|-|TRBV9|-
CASRNTGELFF
TGTGCCAGCAGGAATACCGGGGAGCTGTTTTTT
>TRBJ2-7|once|TRBV3-1/TRBV3-2|-
CASSHLRGIAAEQYF
TGTGCCAGCAGCCACCTCAGGGGGATAGCGGCCGAGCAGTACTTC
>TRBJ2-3|-|TRBV4-2|TRBD2
CASSQGSGGGSTDTQYF
TGTGCCAGCAGCCAAGGTAGCGGGGGGGGGTCCACAGATACGCAGTATTTT
>TRBJ1-6|-|TRBV3-1/TRBV3-2|-
CASSQTDSQNSPLHF
TGTGCCAGCAGCCAAACGGACAGTCAAAATTCACCCCTCCACTTT
>TRBJ1-6|-|TRBV7-8|TRBD1
CASSLEVRQGASSPLHF
TGTGCCAGCAGCTTAGAGGTCCGACAGGGGGCAAGTTCACCCCTCCACTTT
>TRBJ2-2|-|TRBV2|-
CASSDWGATGELFF
TGTGCCAGCAGTGACTGGGGGGCGACCGGGGAGCTGTTTTTT
>TRBJ1-2|-|TRBV3-1/TRBV3-2|-
CASSQVPGGLSYGYTF
TGTGCCAGCAGCCAAGTTCCCGGAGGACTTAGCTATGGCTACACCTTC
>TRBJ2-2|-|TRBV7-9|-
CASSLDINTGELFF
TGTGCCAGCAGCTTGGACATTAACACCGGGGAGCTGTTTTTT
>TRBJ2-6|-|TRBV6-4|-
CASSRDMNAGANVLTF
TGTGCCAGCAGCCGGGACATGAACGCTGGGGCCAACGTCCTGACTTTC
>TRBJ2-3|-|TRBV7-9|TRBD2
CASSSRLAGGRDTQYF
TGTGCCAGCAGCTCTCGACTAGCGGGGGGGCGAGATACGCAGTATTTT
>TRBJ1-3|once|TRBV7-2|TRBD1
CASSFGQGGPGGNTIYF
TGTGCCAGCAGCTTCGGACAGGGAGGACCTGGTGGAAACACCATATATTTT
>TRBJ2-1|-|TRBV10-1|-
CASSESSGTGSYNEQFF
TGCGCCAGCAGTGAGTCCAGCGGGACAGGCTCCTACAATGAGCAGTTCTTC
>TRBJ2-2|-|TRBV6-2/TRBV6-3|-
CASSYLAEGAGELFF
TGTGCCAGCAGTTACCTTGCGGAAGGCGCCGGGGAGCTGTTTTTT
>TRBJ1-2|few|TRBV7-9|-
CASSTNGMGGYTF
TGTGCCAGCAGCACTAACGGTATGGGTGGCTACACCTTC
>TRBJ1-4|-|TRBV6-2/TRBV6-3|TRBD1
CASSHGQDPTNEKLFF
TGTGCCAGCAGTCACGGACAGGACCCAACTAATGAAAAACTGTTTTTT
>TRBJ2-7|-|TRBV4-1|-
CASSQTTSVVSYEQYF
TGCGCCAGCAGCCAAACAACATCGGTCGTCTCCTACGAGCAGTACTTC
>TRBJ2-1|-|TRBV5-1|-
CASSPGGGGLEQFF
TGCGCCAGCTCCCCGGGTGGGGGGGGCCTGGAGCAGTTCTTC
>TRBJ2-3|-|TRBV29-1|TRBD2
CSARTSGGDAQYF
TGCAGCGCCAGGACTAGTGGAGGGGATGCGCAGTATTTT
>TRBJ2-2|-|TRBV2|TRBD1
CAGRQGTNTGELFF
TGTGCCGGGAGACAGGGGACAAACACCGGGGAGCTGTTTTTT